Listed below are T cell receptor beta chains from one sample, sequenced in a study of T cells in Graves' hyperthyroidism and ophthalmopathy. One entry per CDR3 protein results from TCRdb running MiXCR on the multiplex PCR reads. In the table there are about 520,000 distinct CDR3 sequences, about 24% of which are singletons. The sample was blood. All receptors derive from a woman younger than 45 with Graves' ophthalmopathy. CDR3s leave out the opening cysteine and the closing phenylalanine or tryptophan. D genes are given only for firm matches.

CDR3aa	v_gene	d_gene
ASSFGVYGGEQF	TRBV11-3	.
ASSLGGGVTSYEQY	TRBV13	TRBD2
SVDVGGNYGYT	TRBV29-1	.
ASSSGTVTLGKD	TRBV12-3/TRBV12-4	TRBD1
ANSLGVTEAF	TRBV12-3/TRBV12-4	.
ASTLRSQETQY	TRBV3-1	.
ASRLAGGPDKQY	TRBV10-2	TRBD2
SVEDPGQGPGTGELF	TRBV29-1	TRBD1
ASSPRGMAGELF	TRBV6-1	.
SAPAGGEETQD	TRBV20-1	TRBD2
ASSSGAPPSYQPQH	TRBV6-5	.
ASSFIMKNTGELF	TRBV12-3/TRBV12-4	.
ASSEAAGVGNEQF	TRBV2	.
ASRLGPGGYT	TRBV6-1	.
ASRPGVSGELF	TRBV7-9	.
AAGVSAGANVLT	TRBV10-3	.
ASSMGGTLSQETQY	TRBV19	.
ASRKEPGQEARGTEAF	TRBV6-4	TRBD1
ASSQDSQGPGAN	TRBV4-2	.
ASRDHGNTEAF	TRBV6-4	.
ASSDRASNYGYT	TRBV5-1	.
ASSEPRDRRSRAF	TRBV7-8	TRBD1
ASSSSGLPNTEAF	TRBV6-5	.
ASSPRPYSLGNQPQH	TRBV10-2	.
SVGGRVDEQY	TRBV29-1	.
AWRWLGEAF	TRBV30	.
ASSPAYGYT	TRBV7-3	.
SAVDPGGLQETQY	TRBV20-1	TRBD2
ASRNSWSPRPQH	TRBV12-3/TRBV12-4	.
ASSLGADGYT	TRBV28	.
ASRNRDKSSYEQY	TRBV6-8	.
ASSWTHANTGELF	TRBV2	.
ATQRQGRTGELF	TRBV6-1	TRBD1